The TCR beta chain described here comes from a study of T cells after yellow fever vaccination (dated by TCRdb to the late 2010s). For context, the study as a whole: The SMART-Seq v4 Ultra Low Input RNA kit was used to prepare libraries from fractions with low cell numbers. To track T-cell clones before and after primary and booster YFV17D yellow fever vaccination, bulk TCR alpha and beta repertoires were sequenced longitudinally. The cohort comprised two healthy male donors, one aged 18 to 30 and one aged 30 to 40 years. Bulk PBMC replicates and cell subsets were isolated from blood drawn at multiple timepoints before and after both primary and secondary immunization.

Results and caveats for the whole study, not just this receptor: A small share of clonotypes was detected in both CD4 and CD8 compartments, with the overlap likely arising from convergent recombination. Because the study included only a couple of donors, the extent to which the findings can be generalized is limited. Most clones expanded after primary vaccination (roughly 96% of CD4 and 70% to 90% of CD8) were re-detected after the booster, suggesting that broad memory maintenance occurred. The secondary T-cell response was found to be weaker but faster than the primary response, with a peak reached on day 5 rather than on day 15. Because abundant contaminating clonotypes from the bulk population could be contained in FACS-sorted repertoires, computational filtering was required.

This clonotype was recorded many times. What antigen it recognizes has not been identified. No base quality values were provided; no much bigger clone lies one nucleotide off. Measured from the cysteine to the phenylalanine, the CDR3 is 16 residues long. Solely the CDR3 DNA is kept, with 48 bases framed from the first base. Compared with germline, V lacks 1 base and J lacks 0 bases; bases without a gene match: 6. According to the germline V gene, CDR1 reads SGHVS and CDR2 reads FQNEAQ. TCR cDNA was synthesized by 5'RACE template switching, which introduced a universal primer site and unique molecular identifiers. Priming of cDNA synthesis was performed from both the TCR alpha and TCR beta constant segments. Library amplification used two PCR steps, and the second PCR step added sample barcodes and sequencing adapters. Sequencing of the libraries was done on either Illumina HiSeq 2500 (2x100 bp) or NovaSeq (2x150 bp). On the study's bioinformatics: MIGEC handled demultiplexing of reads and collapsing into UMI consensus sequences, while MiXCR performed V(D)J alignment. Vaccine-responding clonotypes were identified with edgeR using replicate PBMC samples, with FDR below 0.01 and a log2 fold change above 5 up to day 15 being required. CD4 or CD8 identity was assigned to each bulk clonotype according to whether the clonotype was present at higher abundance in the sequenced CD4 repertoire or the sequenced CD8 repertoire. The raw public data were reprocessed by TCRdb itself: fastp quality trimming at Q25, MiXCR clonotype calling, in-frame beta chains only. Each entry merges the rows of one CDR3 protein and shows their most common DNA and genes. TCRdb's processing, not the authors' own work, is the source of the V and J calls. The sample includes 150,000 to 200,000 distinct CDR3 sequences, with approximately 6.2% observed a single time. Of the sample, under 3% is held by the ten largest clones.

This specimen's treatment or condition label, interpreted: live attenuated yellow fever vaccine strain. PBMCs were isolated from peripheral blood using a standard Ficoll-Paque protocol. Dynabeads CD4 and CD8 positive selection kits were used to isolate the CD4 and CD8 T-cell fractions. TriZol was used to extract RNA from bulk PBMCs, CD4 and CD8 fractions, and dextramer-positive and dextramer-negative fractions. The clonotype originates from a man aged 18 to 30 who received the YFV17D yellow fever vaccine. Sequenced material: CD4+ T cells sorted from PBMCs, taken on the day of the first yellow fever vaccination. The chain joins TRBV7-8 to TRBJ2-7, and TRBD2 matches 7 of the central bases. The CDR3 protein sequence reads: CASSLGPGTISYEQYF. The nucleotide sequence reads TGTGCCAGCAGCTTAGGGCCGGGGACTATCTCCTACGAGCAGTACTTC.